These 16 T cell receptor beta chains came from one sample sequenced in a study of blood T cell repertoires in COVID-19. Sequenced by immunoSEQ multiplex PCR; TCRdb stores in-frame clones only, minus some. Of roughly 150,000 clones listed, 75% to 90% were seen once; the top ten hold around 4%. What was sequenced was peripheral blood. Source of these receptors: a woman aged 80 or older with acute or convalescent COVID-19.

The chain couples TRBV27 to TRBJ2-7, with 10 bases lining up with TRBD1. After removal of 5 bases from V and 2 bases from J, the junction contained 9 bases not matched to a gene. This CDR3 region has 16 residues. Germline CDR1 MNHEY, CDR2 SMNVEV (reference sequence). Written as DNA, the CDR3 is TGTGCCAGCAGTACGACAGGGACAGGGGAAACCTACGAGCAGTACTTC. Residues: CASSTTGTGETYEQYF.

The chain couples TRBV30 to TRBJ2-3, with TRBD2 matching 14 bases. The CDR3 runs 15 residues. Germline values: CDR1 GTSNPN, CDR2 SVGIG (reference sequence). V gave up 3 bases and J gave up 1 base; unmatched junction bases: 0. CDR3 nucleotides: TGTGCCTGGAGGGGACTAGCGGGAGGCACAGATACGCAGTATTTT. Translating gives CAWRGLAGGTDTQYF.

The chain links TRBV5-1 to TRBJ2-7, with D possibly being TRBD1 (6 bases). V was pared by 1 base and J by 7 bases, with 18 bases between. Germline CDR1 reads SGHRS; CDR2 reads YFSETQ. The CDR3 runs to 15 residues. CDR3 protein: CASSLSDRLGKEQYF. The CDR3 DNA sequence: TGCGCCAGCAGCTTGTCCGACAGGTTAGGGAAGGAGCAGTACTTC.

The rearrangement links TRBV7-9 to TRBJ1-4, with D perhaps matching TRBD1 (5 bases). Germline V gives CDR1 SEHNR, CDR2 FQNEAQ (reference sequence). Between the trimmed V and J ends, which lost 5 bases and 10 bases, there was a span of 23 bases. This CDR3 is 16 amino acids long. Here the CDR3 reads CASSHRQGLSLGKLFF. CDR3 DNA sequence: TGTGCCAGCAGCCACCGGCAGGGCCTCAGTCTTGGAAAACTGTTTTTT.

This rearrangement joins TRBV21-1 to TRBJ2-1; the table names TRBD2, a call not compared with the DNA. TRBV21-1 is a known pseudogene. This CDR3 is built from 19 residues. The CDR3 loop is CASSKDWAGVLSSYNEQFF. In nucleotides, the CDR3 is TGTGCCAGCAGCAAAGACTGGGCGGGCGTACTTAGCTCCTACAATGAGCAGTTCTTC.

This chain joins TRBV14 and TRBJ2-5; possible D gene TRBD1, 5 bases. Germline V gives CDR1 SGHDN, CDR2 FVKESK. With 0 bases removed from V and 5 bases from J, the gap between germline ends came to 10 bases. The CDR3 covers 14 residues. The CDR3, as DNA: TGTGCCAGCAGCCAAGAACTCTGGGGCGAGACCCAGTACTTC. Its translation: CASSQELWGETQYF.

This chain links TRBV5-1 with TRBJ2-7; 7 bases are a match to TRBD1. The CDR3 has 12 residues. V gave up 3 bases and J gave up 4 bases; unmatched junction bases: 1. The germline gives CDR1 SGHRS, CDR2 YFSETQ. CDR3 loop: CASSWDRYEQYF. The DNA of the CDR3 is TGCGCCAGCAGCTGGGACAGATACGAGCAGTACTTC.

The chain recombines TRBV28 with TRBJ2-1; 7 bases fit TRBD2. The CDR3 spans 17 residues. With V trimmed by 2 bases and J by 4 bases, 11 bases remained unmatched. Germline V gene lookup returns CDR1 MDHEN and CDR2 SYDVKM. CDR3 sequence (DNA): TGTGCCAGCAGTTTAGGGGCTGCTAGCGGTATTTACAATGAGCAGTTCTTC. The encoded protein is CASSLGAASGIYNEQFF.

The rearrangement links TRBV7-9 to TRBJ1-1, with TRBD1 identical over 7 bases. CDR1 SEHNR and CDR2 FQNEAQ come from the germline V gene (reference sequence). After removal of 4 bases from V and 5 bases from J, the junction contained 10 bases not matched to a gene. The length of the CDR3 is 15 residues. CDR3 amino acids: CASSSLNRGRTEAFF. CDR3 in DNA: TGTGCCAGCAGCTCCCTAAACAGGGGACGTACTGAAGCTTTCTTT. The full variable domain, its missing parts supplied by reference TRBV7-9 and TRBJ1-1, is DTGVSQNPRHKITKRGQNVTFRCDPISEHNRLYWYRQTLGQGPEFLTYFQNEAQLEKSRLLSDRFSAERPKGSFSTLEIQRTEQGDSAMYLCASSSLNRGRTEAFFGQGTRLTVV.

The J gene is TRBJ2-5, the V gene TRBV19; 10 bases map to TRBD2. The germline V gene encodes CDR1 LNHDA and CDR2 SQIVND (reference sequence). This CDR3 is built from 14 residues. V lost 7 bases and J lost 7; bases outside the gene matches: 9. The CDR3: CASKKAGGPGTQYF. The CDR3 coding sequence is TGTGCCAGTAAAAAAGCGGGAGGGCCGGGGACCCAGTACTTC.

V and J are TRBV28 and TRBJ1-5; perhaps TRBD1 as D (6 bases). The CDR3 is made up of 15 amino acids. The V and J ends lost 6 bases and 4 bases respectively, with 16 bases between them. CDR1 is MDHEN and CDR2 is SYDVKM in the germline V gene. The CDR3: CASSLRQGSNQPQHF. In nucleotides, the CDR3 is TGTGCCAGCAGCCTCCGTCAGGGGTCAAATCAGCCCCAGCATTTT.

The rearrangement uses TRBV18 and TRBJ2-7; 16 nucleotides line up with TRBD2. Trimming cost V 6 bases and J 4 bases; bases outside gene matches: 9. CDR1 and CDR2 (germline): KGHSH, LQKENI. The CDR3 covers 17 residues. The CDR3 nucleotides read TGTGCCAGCTCGCCGGGACTAGCGGGAGGGCCCTCATACGAGCAGTACTTC. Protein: CASSPGLAGGPSYEQYF.

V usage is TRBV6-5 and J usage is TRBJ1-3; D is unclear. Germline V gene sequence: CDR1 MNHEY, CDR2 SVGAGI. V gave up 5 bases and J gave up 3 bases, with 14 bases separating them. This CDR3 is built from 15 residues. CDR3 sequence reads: CASSNTGRGGNTIYF. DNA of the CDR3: TGTGCCAGCAGTAACACGGGTAGAGGTGGAAACACCATATATTTT.

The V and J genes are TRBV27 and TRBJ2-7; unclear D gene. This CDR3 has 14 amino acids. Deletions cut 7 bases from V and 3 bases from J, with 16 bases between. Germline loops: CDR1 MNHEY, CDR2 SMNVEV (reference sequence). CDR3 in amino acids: CASTSSLYGYEQYF. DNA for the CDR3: TGTGCCAGCACCTCTTCTCTGTACGGCTACGAGCAGTACTTC.

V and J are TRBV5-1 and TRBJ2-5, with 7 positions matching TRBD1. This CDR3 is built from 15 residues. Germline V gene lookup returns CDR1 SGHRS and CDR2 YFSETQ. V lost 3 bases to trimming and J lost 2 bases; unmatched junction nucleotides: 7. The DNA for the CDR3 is TGCGCCAGCAGCTCACAGGGGTGGGAACAAGAGACCCAGTACTTC. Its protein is CASSSQGWEQETQYF.

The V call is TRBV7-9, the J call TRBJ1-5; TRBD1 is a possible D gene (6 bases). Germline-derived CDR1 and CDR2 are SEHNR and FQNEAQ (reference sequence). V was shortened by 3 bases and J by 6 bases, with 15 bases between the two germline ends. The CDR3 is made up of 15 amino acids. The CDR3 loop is CASSFGPGEFQPQHF. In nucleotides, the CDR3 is TGTGCCAGCAGCTTTGGGCCAGGGGAGTTTCAGCCCCAGCATTTT.